This TCR beta chain was sequenced for a study of blood T cells in healthy people across ages. With regard to this clonotype: Its antigen is as yet unknown.

Points from the study as a whole: The CMV status of each donor remained undetermined, and this could have confounded shifts in expanded clonotypes. Higher diversity and more naive CD4+ cells were features of long-lived donors, compared to aged donors.

Trimming removed 1 base at V and 1 base at J, with 6 bases between. This CDR3 comprises 14 residues. Per the germline V gene, CDR1 is SGHTA and CDR2 is FQGTGA. A sample-barcoded 5' primer and a J-beta primer mix were used in a second PCR of about 7 to 12 cycles. Tagging of each cDNA molecule was performed by a template-switch adaptor with 12 random nucleotides. TCRdb re-derived calls from the 5' RACE reads in MiXCR, one entry per CDR3 protein. This sample has around 800,000 distinct CDR3 sequences, with about 47% found just once. There were healthy Caucasian individuals from Russia, aged about 6 to 100, serving as donors.

The gene calls are TRBV7-3 and TRBJ2-3, with D unresolved. Specimen: blood. The source of this sequence is an elderly man in good health. CDR3 region: CASSLNPGTDTQYF. The CDR3 DNA follows: TGTGCCAGCAGCTTAAACCCGGGCACAGATACGCAGTATTTT.